This T cell receptor beta chain was identified during a study of response to subunit inactivated influenza vaccine. Findings and limits, study-wide: New T cells are recruited in small numbers by each seasonal influenza vaccination, according to the authors' suggestion.

Details on this clonotype: The antigen is undetermined.

MiXCR, run by TCRdb on the RT-PCR reads, gives a single entry per CDR3 protein. The table lists about 180,000 distinct CDR3 sequences, around 11% of them singletons. Sequenced here: CD8+ T cells sorted from PBMCs, sampled around 25 months after vaccination. The source of this sequence is a man aged 50-75 years who received an inactivated influenza vaccine.

CDR3 sequence: CASSVGNAELFF. The CDR3 coding sequence is TGTGCCAGCAGCGTGGGGAATGCGGAGCTGTTTTTT. The chain carries TRBV9 and TRBJ2-2; D gene unclear. The length of the CDR3 is 12 residues. Germline values: CDR1 SGDLS, CDR2 YYNGEE. V dropped 2 bases and J dropped 10 bases, with 9 bases sitting between them. The full variable domain, its missing parts supplied by reference TRBV9 and TRBJ2-2, is DSGVTQTPKHLITATGQRVTLRCSPRSGDLSVYWYQQSLDQGLQFLIQYYNGEERAKGNILERFSAQQFPDLHSELNLSSLELGDSALYFCASSVGNAELFFGEGSRLTVL.